A single sample is the source of the 7 T cell receptor beta chains below, sequenced in a study of identical twins (dated by TCRdb to 2016 to 2017). The method was 5' RACE. Sequencing instrument: Illumina HiSeq 2000. The raw public reads went through TCRdb reprocessing: fastp at Q25, MiXCR clone calling, in-frame beta chains kept. Here each entry gathers all rows of one CDR3 protein and keeps the most common genes and DNA. The sample has a few hundred thousand distinct CDR3 sequences on record, around a sixth of them singletons. The ten largest clones take up roughly an eighth of the sample. The specimen sequenced was naive T cells sorted from blood. In light of the paper, this sample's cell subset or site label describes: cells isolated with a human naive T-cell isolation kit. These receptors all stem from a man aged 50-60 years in good health.

This clonotype was detected a few times. The chain carries TRBV6-6 and TRBJ1-1; D gene uncertain. Germline assignment: CDR1 MNHNY and CDR2 SVGAGI (reference sequence). V shed 9 bases and J shed 4 bases, with 15 bases lying between them. The length of the CDR3 is 13 residues. The CDR3 protein is CASMISKATEAFF. CDR3 DNA sequence: TGTGCCAGTATGATCAGTAAGGCCACTGAAGCTTTCTTT.

This clonotype showed up just a few times. The genes are TRBV2 and TRBJ2-7, with no clear D. The V end was cut by 1 base, the J end by 4 bases, with 11 bases between. The germline V gene has CDR1 SNHLY and CDR2 FYNNEI. The CDR3 is 14 residues long. CDR3 DNA: TGTGCCAGCAGTGAAGTGGAGACATGGTACGAGCAGTACTTC. Protein product: CASSEVETWYEQYF.

The chain links TRBV20-1 to TRBJ1-5; D is ambiguous. V lost 4 bases, J lost 4 bases, and 11 bases lay in between. Germline CDR1 DFQATT, CDR2 SNEGSKA (reference sequence). This CDR3 comprises 13 residues. The CDR3 spells CSATTGYNQPQHF. The CDR3 nucleotides are TGCAGTGCTACGACGGGGTATAATCAGCCCCAGCATTTT.

This clonotype was detected many times. For the CDR3, the DNA is TGCGCCAGCAGCCACTTGACAGATCCCTACGAGCAGTACTTC. This translates into CASSHLTDPYEQYF. The chain is built from TRBV4-1 and TRBJ2-7, with D tentatively TRBD1 (5 bases). Trimming left V 3 bases short and J 2 bases short, with 11 bases between. The CDR3 runs to 14 residues. CDR1 and CDR2 (germline): MGHRA, YSYEKL.

This clonotype was counted between two and nine times. This sequence joins TRBV5-1 and TRBJ2-7, with D perhaps matching TRBD2 (6 bases). The germline CDR1 and CDR2 sequences are SGHRS and YFSETQ. The CDR3 has 12 residues. Trimming stripped 8 bases from V and 5 bases from J, with 14 bases between. CDR3 bases: TGCGCCAGTTCGGAGGGGAGTGACGAGCAGTACTTC. Translating it yields CASSEGSDEQYF.

The V call is TRBV5-5, the J call TRBJ2-5, with TRBD2 matching over 14 bases. The CDR3 sequence is 16 residues long. Trimming took 4 bases from V and 2 from J; bases not matched to a gene: 4. From germline, CDR1 is SGHKS and CDR2 YYEKEE (reference sequence). The CDR3 region is CASSIGLAGGQETQYF. In DNA form, the CDR3 reads TGTGCCAGCAGCATTGGACTAGCGGGAGGTCAAGAGACCCAGTACTTC.

This clonotype was seen more than once but under ten times. The chain carries TRBV11-2 and TRBJ2-3; 13 positions agree with TRBD2. V lost 6 bases to trimming and J lost 4 bases; unmatched junction nucleotides: 7. CDR1 is SGHAT, CDR2 FQNNGV, per germline. The length of the CDR3 is 16 residues. Written as DNA, the CDR3 is TGTGCCAGCAGTCCACAACTAGCGGGGGGGGCAGATACGCAGTATTTT. Its protein is CASSPQLAGGADTQYF.